This T cell receptor (beta chain) derives from a study of identical twins. TCRdb reanalysed the 5' RACE reads using MiXCR and keeps one entry per CDR3 protein. The data hold 500,000 or so distinct CDR3 sequences, with 22% observed a single time. V was pared by 2 bases and J by 5 bases, with 11 bases between. CDR1 DFQATT and CDR2 SNEGSKA come from the germline V gene (reference sequence). The CDR3 covers 13 residues. The same sample was also used in a study of T cells expressing NK-cell markers.

V gene TRBV20-1 combines with J gene TRBJ2-3; tentative D call: TRBD1 (6 bases). Sequencing was performed on CD4+ T cells sorted from blood. This TCR came from a woman aged 18-35 years in good health. The DNA of the CDR3 is TGCAGTGCTAGACAACAGGGTGAAGATACGCAGTATTTT. Its protein is CSARQQGEDTQYF.